The rows below give T cell receptor beta chains drawn from one sample of a study of blood T cell repertoires in COVID-19. Libraries were prepared by immunoSEQ multiplex PCR; TCRdb keeps only in-frame clonotypes and omits some of them. The sample lists fewer than 250,000 clones, about nine tenths seen once, with 1.5% to 2% in the top ten. Specimen: peripheral blood. The receptors derive from a woman in her fifties or sixties who had recovered from COVID-19. The CDR3 runs from the conserved cysteine through the conserved F or W. A D gene is named only where the DNA matches it firmly. Clone size, where shown, is once, few, many, or a class for clones that have expanded.

.,TRBV14,TRBJ2-3,.,TGTGCCAGCAGCCAGGACAGATTCACAGATACGCAGTATTTT,CASSQDRFTDTQYF
.,TRBV2,TRBJ1-4,.,TGTGCCAGCAGGGGCCCCTTTAGGGAAAAACTGTTTTTT,CASRGPFREKLFF
TRBD1,TRBV15,TRBJ2-2,.,TGTGCCACCAGCAGAGGACAGGGCCGGGGCGGGGAGCTGTTTTTT,CATSRGQGRGGELFF
.,TRBV19,TRBJ2-7,.,TGTGCCAGTAGTACGCCCCTACCCCCCTACGAGCAGTACTTC,CASSTPLPPYEQYF
TRBD1,TRBV7-8,TRBJ2-2,few,TGTGCCAGCAGCTTAGTGTCGTGGACAGGGGCGATCGGGGAGCTGTTTTTT,CASSLVSWTGAIGELFF
TRBD1,TRBV23-1,TRBJ1-1,few,TGCGCCAGCAGTCGCGGGACAGGGACCATGAACACTGAAGCTTTCTTT,CASSRGTGTMNTEAFF
.,TRBV5-8,TRBJ1-5,.,TGTGCCAGCAGCGATAGAACGGTCCTAACCCCCCAGCATTTT,CASSDRTVLTPQHF
.,TRBV21-1,TRBJ1-3,once,TGTGCCAGCAGCCCCGTCAGACAGGGGGCATGGGGAAACACCATATATTTT,CASSPVRQGAWGNTIYF
.,TRBV6-5,TRBJ1-5,.,TGTGCCAGCAGTTACGGCGGAACCCATAGCAATCAGCCCCAGCATTTT,CASSYGGTHSNQPQHF
TRBD1,TRBV5-6,TRBJ2-7,.,TGTGCCAGCAGTGAACAGGGGTCGTCGCGTTGGTACGAGCAGTACTTC,CASSEQGSSRWYEQYF
.,TRBV7-9,TRBJ1-4,.,TGTGCCAGCAGCTTCTTGGGCACCTCTAATGAAAAACTGTTTTTT,CASSFLGTSNEKLFF
.,TRBV5-6,TRBJ1-4,once,TGTGCCAGCAGTCCGGGTAATGAAAAACTGTTTTTT,CASSPGNEKLFF
.,TRBV5-1,TRBJ1-3,.,TGCGCCAGCAGCTTGGTTGGGGGCGGTGGAAACACCATATATTTT,CASSLVGGGGNTIYF
.,TRBV6-5,TRBJ2-2,.,TGTGCCAGCAGTTACTCCAGGGGTCGGACCGGGGAGCTGTTTTTT,CASSYSRGRTGELFF
.,TRBV12-3/TRBV12-4,TRBJ1-2,.,TGTGCCAGCAGAGAGGCAGACTATGGCTACACCTTC,CASREADYGYTF
.,TRBV19,TRBJ2-1,.,TGTGCCAGTAGCCCCCAGGGGCGTATGGGCAATGAGCAGTTCTTC,CASSPQGRMGNEQFF
.,TRBV19,TRBJ2-5,.,TGTGCCAGTAGCCTACAAGTCCGAGGGACCCAGTACTTC,CASSLQVRGTQYF
TRBD2,TRBV9,TRBJ2-3,.,TGTGCCAGCAGCGTAAGCGGGGGGGCCGGCACAGATACGCAGTATTTT,CASSVSGGAGTDTQYF
.,TRBV7-3,TRBJ2-1,.,TGTGCCAGCAGCCCGCAAAATTCAGCCTACAATGAGCAGTTCTTC,CASSPQNSAYNEQFF
TRBD1,TRBV5-6,TRBJ1-5,.,TGTGCCAGCAGCTTGCGACAGGGTGGTCAGCCCCAGCATTTT,CASSLRQGGQPQHF
TRBD1,TRBV2,TRBJ1-2,.,TGTGCCAGCAGCTTAAACGCCCTCGCGACGGACAGGCTCACCTATGGCTACACCTTC,CASSLNALATDRLTYGYTF
.,TRBV5-3,TRBJ2-1,few,TGTGCCAGAAGCTCCACATTAACTATCAGCTCCTACAATGAGCAGTTCTTC,CARSSTLTISSYNEQFF